The 32 T cell receptor beta chains below were found in one sample sequenced in a study of T cell responses to AZD1222 COVID-19 vaccine. Some clones are missing from TCRdb's copy, which holds only in-frame ones; the method was immunoSEQ multiplex PCR. This table holds approximately 220,000 clones, about 93% found once. The specimen comprised peripheral blood, sampled on day 0 of MenACWY control vaccination. These receptors all stem from an adult in good health.

This clone was seen a single time. This sequence joins TRBV3-1 (or the pseudogene TRBV3-2) and TRBJ2-4; 12 bases fit TRBD2. The V gene's germline CDR1 is LGHDT and CDR2 YNNKEL (reference sequence). V lost 6 bases and J lost 3; bases outside the gene matches: 6. This CDR3 comprises 16 residues. The CDR3 region has the DNA TGTGCCAGCAGTCCTAGCGGGGGGGCGGTCAAAAACATTCAGTACTTC. This translates into CASSPSGGAVKNIQYF.

V and J are TRBV15 and TRBJ1-5, with 7 bases matching TRBD1. Trimming cost V 1 base and J 3 bases; bases outside gene matches: 12. This CDR3 comprises 18 residues. The germline gives CDR1 LNHNV, CDR2 YYDKDF (reference sequence). CDR3 DNA: TGTGCCACCAGCAGAGGAGGGGACAGCGCGACACCCAATCAGCCCCAGCATTTT. Translation: CATSRGGDSATPNQPQHF.

The table lists this clone with a count of one. The gene calls are TRBV5-4 and TRBJ1-2; D not resolved. V lost 0 bases and J 8 bases, leaving 8 bases between the germline ends. There are 12 residues in the CDR3. CDR1 is SGHNT and CDR2 is YYREEE in the germline V gene (reference sequence). The CDR3 DNA sequence: TGTGCCAGCAGCTTGGAACAACACGGCTACACCTTC. Protein: CASSLEQHGYTF.

The CDR3, as DNA: TGTGCCAGTTCATCGACAAATAACTATGGCTACACCTTC. Encoded protein: CASSSTNNYGYTF. V and J are TRBV27 and TRBJ1-2; no definite D call. Germline assignment: CDR1 MNHEY and CDR2 SMNVEV (reference sequence). With 9 bases removed from V and 1 base from J, the gap between germline ends came to 12 bases. This CDR3 region has 13 residues.

The rearrangement uses TRBV2 and TRBJ1-1; TRBD1 matches at 10 bases. The germline CDR1 and CDR2 sequences are SNHLY and FYNNEI. This CDR3 is built from 17 residues. V shed 5 bases, J shed 4 bases, and the junction held 13 bases outside the gene matches. This CDR3 reads CASSLTPPGQGGTEAFF. The CDR3 DNA is TGTGCCAGCAGTCTAACCCCCCCCGGACAGGGGGGCACTGAAGCTTTCTTT.

This clone was observed a single time. The chain uses TRBV7-2 and TRBJ2-1; D remains ambiguous. The ends were cut back, 1 base at V and 0 bases at J, with 10 bases in the middle. Germline CDR1 SGHTA, CDR2 FQGNSA. The CDR3 totals 16 residues. This CDR3 reads CASSLDYSSSYNEQFF. CDR3 in DNA: TGTGCCAGCAGCTTAGATTACAGTAGCTCCTACAATGAGCAGTTCTTC. Supplemented by reference TRBV7-2 and TRBJ2-1, the full variable domain reads GAGVSQSPSNKVTEKGKDVELRCDPISGHTALYWYRQSLGQGLEFLIYFQGNSAPDKSGLPSDRFSAERTGGSVSTLTIQRTQQEDSAVYLCASSLDYSSSYNEQFFGPGTRLTVL.

The V gene is TRBV9, the J gene TRBJ2-5; D may correspond to TRBD1 or TRBD2 (6 bases each). Deletions cut 3 bases from V and 0 bases from J, with 15 bases between. The germline V gene has CDR1 SGDLS and CDR2 YYNGEE. CDR3 size: 16 residues. This chain's CDR3 is CASSAGRGRYQETQYF. CDR3 bases: TGTGCCAGCAGCGCAGGTCGGGGGCGGTACCAAGAGACCCAGTACTTC.

This sequence joins TRBV5-1 and TRBJ2-2; perhaps TRBD1 as D (5 bases). Germline V CDR1 and CDR2: SGHRS, YFSETQ. Trimming shortened V by 2 bases and J by 0 bases, and 8 bases separated the two germline ends. The length of the CDR3 is 15 residues. CDR3 amino acids: CASSLRGANTGELFF. The CDR3 bases are TGCGCCAGCAGCTTAAGGGGCGCGAACACCGGGGAGCTGTTTTTT.

In regard to this clone: This sample includes further DNA sequences coding for the same CDR3. The chain recombines TRBV19 with TRBJ1-2; D is uncertain. CDR3 length equals 13 residues. Germline CDR1 is LNHDA and CDR2 is SQIVND (reference sequence). The V gene lost 1 base and the J gene lost 7 bases, with 10 bases spanning the gap. CDR3 DNA: TGTGCCAGTAGTATAGGTGGCAGGAGTGGCTACACCTTC. This encodes CASSIGGRSGYTF.

In nucleotides, the CDR3 is TGTGCCAGCAGAACGGGAGGAAGGTATGGCTACACCTTC. This encodes CASRTGGRYGYTF. The chain has TRBV6-5 and TRBJ1-2; D gene ambiguous. CDR3 length equals 13 residues. The ends were cut back, 6 bases at V and 5 bases at J, with 13 bases in the middle. Germline assignment: CDR1 MNHEY and CDR2 SVGAGI.

This clone was seen only once. V gene TRBV2 combines with J gene TRBJ2-2, with TRBD1 as a possible D gene (6 bases). Germline values: CDR1 SNHLY, CDR2 FYNNEI. The CDR3 loop spans 19 amino acids. V lost 5 bases and J lost 4, with 26 bases in between. CDR3 protein: CASSPLLVTGRAGTGELFF. The CDR3 region has the DNA TGTGCCAGCAGTCCCCTTCTAGTTACAGGGCGAGCTGGCACCGGGGAGCTGTTTTTT.

J is TRBJ2-7 and V is TRBV19; D is undetermined. V gave up 4 bases and J gave up 5 bases, with 15 bases separating them. This CDR3 spans 14 amino acids. The germline V gene encodes CDR1 LNHDA and CDR2 SQIVND (reference sequence). The CDR3: CASSTTEGRHEQYF. CDR3 DNA sequence: TGTGCCAGTAGTACGACCGAAGGTCGCCACGAGCAGTACTTC. Filled out from reference TRBV19 and TRBJ2-7, the complete variable domain reads DGGITQSPKYLFRKEGQNVTLSCEQNLNHDAMYWYRQDPGQGLRLIYYSQIVNDFQKGDIAEGYSVSREKKESFPLTVTSAQKNPTAFYLCASSTTEGRHEQYFGPGTRLTVT.

This clone was seen once. The chain recombines TRBV27 with TRBJ1-2; the match to TRBD1 covers 11 bases. Per germline, CDR1 MNHEY and CDR2 SMNVEV (reference sequence). Trimming removed 6 bases from V and 5 bases from J; junction bases left unmatched: 8. This CDR3 has 15 amino acids. For the CDR3, the DNA is TGTGCCAGCAGCTCCCGGGACAGGGGGGCTTATGGCTACACCTTC. Its protein product is CASSSRDRGAYGYTF.

V is TRBV19 and J is TRBJ1-2; 7 positions match TRBD1. Per the germline V gene, CDR1 is LNHDA and CDR2 is SQIVND (reference sequence). The J segment lost 3 bases and the V segment lost 6 bases, leaving 1 base of the junction unmatched. CDR3 size: 12 residues. The CDR3 nucleotides read TGTGCCAGTAGGGACAGGCACTATGGCTACACCTTC. Translation gives CASRDRHYGYTF.

This chain uses TRBV7-2 with TRBJ2-1; D uncertain. The V and J ends lost 5 bases and 4 bases respectively, with 12 bases between them. CDR3 length: 14 amino acids. Germline V gene lookup returns CDR1 SGHTA and CDR2 FQGNSA. CDR3 sequence: CASSPSLGYNEQFF. The CDR3 DNA follows: TGTGCCAGCAGCCCGAGCCTAGGGTACAATGAGCAGTTCTTC.

V gene TRBV7-2 combines with J gene TRBJ1-3; D perhaps matches TRBD1 (5 bases). Germline V gene data show CDR1 as SGHTA and CDR2 as FQGNSA. Trimming removed 5 bases at V and 9 bases at J, with 11 bases between. The CDR3 consists of 12 residues. CDR3 in DNA: TGTGCCAGCAGCCCCGCGGGGGGCACCATATATTTT. Translating gives CASSPAGGTIYF.

The chain combines TRBV19 with TRBJ2-7; D gene ambiguous. The germline gives CDR1 LNHDA, CDR2 SQIVND (reference sequence). V shed 9 bases and J shed 0 bases, with 12 bases lying between them. The CDR3 runs to 13 residues. CDR3 nucleotide sequence: TGTGCCAGATCGAACCATCTCTCCTACGAGCAGTACTTC. Protein: CARSNHLSYEQYF.

The CDR3: CARSPFGLNNSPLHF. The CDR3 coding sequence is TGTGCCAGAAGCCCCTTCGGACTGAATAATTCACCCCTCCACTTT. The chain carries TRBV5-3 and TRBJ1-6; D is uncertain. TRBV5-3 is filed as an ORF, its function uncertain. V gave up 4 bases and J gave up 5 bases, with 13 bases separating them. The CDR3 sequence is 15 residues long.

The chain combines TRBV29-1 with TRBJ1-2; possibly TRBD1 for D (5 bases). Germline V gives CDR1 SQVTM, CDR2 ANQGSEA. This CDR3 has 11 amino acids. The CDR3 sequence is CNTEGGDGYTF. The DNA for the CDR3 is TGCAACACAGAGGGCGGGGACGGCTACACCTTC.

There are a few counts of this clone. The chain joins TRBV5-4 to TRBJ1-1, with D perhaps TRBD1 (5 bases). Deletions cut 4 bases from V and 3 bases from J, with 13 bases between. The germline CDR1 and CDR2 sequences are SGHNT and YYREEE (reference sequence). This CDR3 region has 14 residues. The CDR3 DNA follows: TGTGCCAGCAGCCCGGGGCGCCAGGACACTGAAGCTTTCTTT. It codes for CASSPGRQDTEAFF.

The chain has TRBV7-2 and TRBJ1-4, with TRBD1 identical over 7 bases. The CDR3 extends over 19 amino acids. Germline trimming cut 2 bases from V and 0 bases from J; bases unmatched to any gene: 12. Per the germline V gene, CDR1 is SGHTA and CDR2 is FQGNSA. The CDR3 protein is CASSLPRSGGLSTNEKLFF. The CDR3 coding sequence is TGTGCCAGCAGCTTACCTCGTTCAGGGGGACTTTCAACTAATGAAAAACTGTTTTTT.

The chain uses TRBV30 and TRBJ1-2; 8 positions match TRBD1. J lost 6 bases, V lost 3 bases, and 6 bases had no gene match. CDR3 length: 13 residues. Germline CDR1 GTSNPN, CDR2 SVGIG (reference sequence). For the CDR3, the DNA is TGTGCCTGGAGCGGACAGGGCTTCGATGGCTACACCTTC. Protein: CAWSGQGFDGYTF.

This clone has just one count. The gene calls are TRBV18 and TRBJ1-2; 7 positions match TRBD1. Germline-derived CDR1 and CDR2 are KGHSH and LQKENI. CDR3 size: 15 residues. V lost 1 base and J lost 2; bases outside the gene matches: 4. The CDR3 nucleotides are TGTGCCAGCTCACCACAGGGGGCAGGAAACTATGGCTACACCTTC. Its translation: CASSPQGAGNYGYTF.

The chain uses TRBV3-1 (or the pseudogene TRBV3-2) and TRBJ2-7; D not resolved. V was pared by 3 bases and J by 5 bases, with 5 bases between. Germline CDR1 LGHDT, CDR2 YNNKEL (reference sequence). This CDR3 is 11 amino acids long. CDR3 in amino acids: CASSQINEQYF. The DNA for the CDR3 is TGTGCCAGCAGCCAGATAAACGAGCAGTACTTC.

Remarks on this clone: Relative to the germline gene, one junction end is altered; a read error may explain this. The chain uses TRBV28 and TRBJ1-1; unclear D gene. Germline assignment: CDR1 MDHEN and CDR2 SYDVKM. CDR3 length: 17 amino acids. The chain's CDR3 is CASSSVGFSRGNTEASF. In DNA, the CDR3 is TGTGCCAGCAGCAGCGTGGGGTTCAGCAGAGGGAACACTGAAGCTTCCTTT.

V gene TRBV6-5 combines with J gene TRBJ2-1; D is ambiguous. CDR1 and CDR2 from the germline V gene are MNHEY and SVGAGI. V was shortened by 2 bases and J by 0 bases, with 8 bases between the two germline ends. This CDR3 comprises 15 residues. CDR3 residues: CASSYEQPSYNEQFF. The DNA of the CDR3 is TGTGCCAGCAGTTACGAACAGCCCTCCTACAATGAGCAGTTCTTC.

The chain recombines TRBV19 with TRBJ1-5; D unclear. The CDR3 runs to 15 residues. V lost 7 bases and J 7 bases, leaving 20 bases between the germline ends. The germline CDR1 and CDR2 sequences are LNHDA and SQIVND (reference sequence). Written as DNA, the CDR3 is TGTGCCAGTAATCCCTCCGCCCTGGTAGGGCAGCCCCAGCATTTT. It translates to CASNPSALVGQPQHF. Together with reference TRBV19 and TRBJ1-5, the CDR3 gives the full variable domain: DGGITQSPKYLFRKEGQNVTLSCEQNLNHDAMYWYRQDPGQGLRLIYYSQIVNDFQKGDIAEGYSVSREKKESFPLTVTSAQKNPTAFYLCASNPSALVGQPQHFGDGTRLSIL.

The chain carries TRBV6-2 or TRBV6-3 and TRBJ1-1; D ambiguous. This CDR3 has 13 amino acids. With 4 bases removed from V and 1 base from J, the gap between germline ends came to 7 bases. Germline V gene lookup returns CDR1 MNHEY and CDR2 SVGEGT. The CDR3 region is CASSLTQNTEAFF. CDR3 in DNA: TGTGCCAGCAGTTTAACACAGAACACTGAAGCTTTCTTT.

The chain is built from TRBV4-1 and TRBJ1-2, with a possible D match to TRBD1 (5 bases). The V gene lost 1 base and the J gene lost 4 bases, with 13 bases spanning the gap. Germline V lookup: CDR1 MGHRA, CDR2 YSYEKL. The CDR3 sequence is 15 residues long. CDR3 loop: CASSQGSGLSYGYTF. The CDR3 DNA reads TGCGCCAGCAGCCAAGGTTCGGGGCTGAGCTATGGCTACACCTTC.

J is TRBJ1-3 and V is TRBV19; 8 bases are a match to TRBD1. CDR1 is LNHDA, CDR2 SQIVND, per germline (reference sequence). With 4 bases clipped from V and 2 bases from J, the junction kept 4 bases outside the gene matches. CDR3 length: 15 amino acids. The CDR3 bases are TGTGCCAGTAGTACAAGGACAGGGCCTGGAAACACCATATATTTT. Amino acid sequence: CASSTRTGPGNTIYF.

This rearrangement joins TRBV2 to TRBJ2-1; 7 nucleotides line up with TRBD1. J lost 0 bases, V lost 7 bases, and 3 bases had no gene match. Per germline, CDR1 SNHLY and CDR2 FYNNEI. This CDR3 has 14 amino acids. As DNA, the CDR3 is TGTGCCAGCATGGACAGGTCCTCCTACAATGAGCAGTTCTTC. Encoded protein: CASMDRSSYNEQFF.

The chain employs TRBV5-1 and TRBJ1-2; D might be TRBD1 (6 bases). The CDR3 spans 14 residues. Per the germline V gene, CDR1 is SGHRS and CDR2 is YFSETQ. V lost 0 bases, J lost 8 bases, and 14 bases lay in between. The CDR3 spells CASSLARDTRGYTF. The CDR3 DNA reads as TGCGCCAGCAGCTTGGCACGGGACACCCGAGGCTACACCTTC.